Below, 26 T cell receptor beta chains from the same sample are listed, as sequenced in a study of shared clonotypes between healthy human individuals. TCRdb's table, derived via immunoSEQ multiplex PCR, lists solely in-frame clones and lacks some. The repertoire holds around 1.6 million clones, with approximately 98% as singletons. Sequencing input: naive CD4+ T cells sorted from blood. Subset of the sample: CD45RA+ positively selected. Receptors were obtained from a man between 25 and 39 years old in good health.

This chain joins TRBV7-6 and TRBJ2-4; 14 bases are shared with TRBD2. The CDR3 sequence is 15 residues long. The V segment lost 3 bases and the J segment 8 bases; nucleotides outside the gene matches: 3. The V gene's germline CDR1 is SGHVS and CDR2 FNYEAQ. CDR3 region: CASSLGTSGSDIQYF. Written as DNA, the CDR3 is TGTGCCAGCAGCTTGGGGACTAGCGGGAGCGACATTCAGTACTTC.

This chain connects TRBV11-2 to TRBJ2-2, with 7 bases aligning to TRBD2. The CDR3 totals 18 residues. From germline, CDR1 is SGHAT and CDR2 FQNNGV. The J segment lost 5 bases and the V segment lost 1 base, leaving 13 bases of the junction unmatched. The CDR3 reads CASSLGMGTNGGTGELFF. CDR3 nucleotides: TGTGCCAGCAGCTTAGGCATGGGGACTAACGGCGGGACCGGGGAGCTGTTTTTT.

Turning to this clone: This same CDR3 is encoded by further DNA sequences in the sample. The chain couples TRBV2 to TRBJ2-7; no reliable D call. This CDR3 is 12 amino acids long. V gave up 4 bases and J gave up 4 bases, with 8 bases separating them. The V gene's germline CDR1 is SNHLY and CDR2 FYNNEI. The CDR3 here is CASSGSGYEQYF. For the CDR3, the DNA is TGTGCCAGCAGTGGATCAGGATACGAGCAGTACTTC.

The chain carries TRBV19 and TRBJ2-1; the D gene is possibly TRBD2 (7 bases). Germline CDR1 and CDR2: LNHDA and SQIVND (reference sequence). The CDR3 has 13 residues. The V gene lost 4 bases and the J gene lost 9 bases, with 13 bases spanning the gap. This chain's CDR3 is CASSKLGGGEQFF. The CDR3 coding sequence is TGTGCCAGTAGTAAACTGGGAGGGGGTGAGCAGTTCTTC. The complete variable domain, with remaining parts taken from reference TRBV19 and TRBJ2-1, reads DGGITQSPKYLFRKEGQNVTLSCEQNLNHDAMYWYRQDPGQGLRLIYYSQIVNDFQKGDIAEGYSVSREKKESFPLTVTSAQKNPTAFYLCASSKLGGGEQFFGPGTRLTVL.

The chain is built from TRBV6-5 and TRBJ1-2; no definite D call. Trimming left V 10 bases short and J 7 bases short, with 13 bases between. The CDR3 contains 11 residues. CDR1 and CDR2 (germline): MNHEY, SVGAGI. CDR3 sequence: CAIQSFAGYTF. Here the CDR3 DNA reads TGTGCCATCCAGTCGTTCGCTGGCTACACCTTC.

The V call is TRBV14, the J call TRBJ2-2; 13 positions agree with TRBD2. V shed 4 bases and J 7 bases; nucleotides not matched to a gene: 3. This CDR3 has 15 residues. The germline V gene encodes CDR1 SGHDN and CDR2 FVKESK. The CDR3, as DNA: TGTGCCAGCAGCCGGACTAGCGGGAGATTCGGGGAGCTGTTTTTT. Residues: CASSRTSGRFGELFF.

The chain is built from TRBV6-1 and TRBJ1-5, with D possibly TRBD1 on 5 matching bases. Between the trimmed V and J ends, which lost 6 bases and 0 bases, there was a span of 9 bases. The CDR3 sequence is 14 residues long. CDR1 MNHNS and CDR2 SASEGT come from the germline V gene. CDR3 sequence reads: CASSGHYSNQPQHF. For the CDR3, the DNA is TGTGCCAGCAGCGGACATTATAGCAATCAGCCCCAGCATTTT.

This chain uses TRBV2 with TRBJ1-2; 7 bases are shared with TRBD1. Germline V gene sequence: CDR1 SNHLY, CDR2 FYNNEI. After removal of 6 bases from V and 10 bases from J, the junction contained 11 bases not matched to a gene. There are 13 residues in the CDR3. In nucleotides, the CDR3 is TGTGCCAGCAGCGAGGGACAGCCTAGAGACTACACCTTC. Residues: CASSEGQPRDYTF.

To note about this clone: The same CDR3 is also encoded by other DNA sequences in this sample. The CDR3 loop is CASSLTGSYEQYF. Here the CDR3 DNA reads TGTGCCAGCTCCCTGACAGGGAGTTACGAGCAGTACTTC. The chain joins TRBV18 to TRBJ2-7; 7 bases fit TRBD1. The trim removed 6 bases at V and 4 bases at J, leaving 6 bases unmatched. CDR3 length: 13 amino acids. Germline CDR1 and CDR2: KGHSH and LQKENI.

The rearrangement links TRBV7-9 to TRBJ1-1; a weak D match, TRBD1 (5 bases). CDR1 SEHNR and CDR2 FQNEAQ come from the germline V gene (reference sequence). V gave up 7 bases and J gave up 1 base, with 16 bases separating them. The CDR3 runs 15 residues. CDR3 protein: CASTPHIRANTEAFF. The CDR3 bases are TGTGCCAGCACCCCCCATATCAGGGCGAACACTGAAGCTTTCTTT.

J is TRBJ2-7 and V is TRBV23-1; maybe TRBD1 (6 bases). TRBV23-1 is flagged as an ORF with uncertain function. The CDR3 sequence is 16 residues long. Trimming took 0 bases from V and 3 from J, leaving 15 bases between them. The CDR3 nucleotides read TGCGCCAGCAGTCAATCATCAACAGGGTCCCGCTACGAGCAGTACTTC. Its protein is CASSQSSTGSRYEQYF.

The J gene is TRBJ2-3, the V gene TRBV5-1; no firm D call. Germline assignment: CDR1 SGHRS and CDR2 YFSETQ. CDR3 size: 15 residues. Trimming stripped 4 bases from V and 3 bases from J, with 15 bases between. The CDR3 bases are TGCGCCAGCAGCCCGGCCTTACCTCTGACAGATACGCAGTATTTT. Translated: CASSPALPLTDTQYF.

The CDR3 DNA reads TGTGCCAGCAGCCAAGTAGGACAATGGGGACCCGGGGAGCTGTTTTTT. As protein: CASSQVGQWGPGELFF. The chain is built from TRBV14 and TRBJ2-2; D possibly uses TRBD1 or TRBD2 (5 bases each). The CDR3 is 16 amino acids. V was clipped by 1 base and J by 6 bases, with 15 bases between them. From germline, CDR1 is SGHDN and CDR2 FVKESK.

The CDR3 DNA is TGTGCCACCCGGGGGCGGGGGCGCGGAGATACGCAGTATTTT. Protein sequence: CATRGRGRGDTQYF. This sequence joins TRBV6-5 and TRBJ2-3; the D gene is possibly TRBD2 (7 bases). The CDR3 contains 14 residues. The ends were cut back, 10 bases at V and 5 bases at J, with 19 bases in the middle. Germline CDR1 and CDR2: MNHEY and SVGAGI.

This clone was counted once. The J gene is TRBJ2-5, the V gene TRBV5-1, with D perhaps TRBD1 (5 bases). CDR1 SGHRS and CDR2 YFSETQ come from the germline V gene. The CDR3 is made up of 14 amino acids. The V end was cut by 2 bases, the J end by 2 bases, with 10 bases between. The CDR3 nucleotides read TGCGCCAGCAGCTTTACACAGGCACAAGAGACCCAGTACTTC. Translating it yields CASSFTQAQETQYF.

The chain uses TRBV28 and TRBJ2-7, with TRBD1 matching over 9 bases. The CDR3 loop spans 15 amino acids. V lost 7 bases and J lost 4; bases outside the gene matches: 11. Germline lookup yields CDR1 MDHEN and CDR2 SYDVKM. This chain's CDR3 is CASISPTGGWYEQYF. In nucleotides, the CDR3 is TGTGCCAGCATCAGCCCAACAGGGGGCTGGTACGAGCAGTACTTC.

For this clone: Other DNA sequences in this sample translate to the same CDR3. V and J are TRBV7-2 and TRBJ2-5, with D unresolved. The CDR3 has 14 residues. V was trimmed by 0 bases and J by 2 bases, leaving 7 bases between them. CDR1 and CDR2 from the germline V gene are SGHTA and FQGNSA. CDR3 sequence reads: CASSLAGSQETQYF. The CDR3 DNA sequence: TGTGCCAGCAGCTTAGCGGGGTCACAAGAGACCCAGTACTTC.

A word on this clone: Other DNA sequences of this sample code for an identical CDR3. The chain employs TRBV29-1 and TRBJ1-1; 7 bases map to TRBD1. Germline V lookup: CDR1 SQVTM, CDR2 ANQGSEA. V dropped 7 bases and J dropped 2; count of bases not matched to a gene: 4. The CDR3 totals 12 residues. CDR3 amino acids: CSAGQVNTEAFF. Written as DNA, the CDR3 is TGCAGCGCTGGACAGGTCAACACTGAAGCTTTCTTT.

The CDR3 DNA reads TGTGCCAGCAGTTCACCCTGGGGGACGGTCCTCTACGAGCAGTACTTC. Its translation: CASSSPWGTVLYEQYF. The chain uses TRBV28 and TRBJ2-7; D assignment may be TRBD1 or TRBD2 (5 bases each). In germline, CDR1 is MDHEN, CDR2 SYDVKM. This CDR3 spans 16 amino acids. V lost 4 bases and J 3 bases, leaving 19 bases between the germline ends.

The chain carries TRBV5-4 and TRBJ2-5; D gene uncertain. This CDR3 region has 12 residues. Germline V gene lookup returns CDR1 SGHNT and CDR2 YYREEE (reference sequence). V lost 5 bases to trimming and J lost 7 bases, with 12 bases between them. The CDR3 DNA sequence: TGTGCCAGCAGTCAGACCCCTGGGACCCAGTACTTC. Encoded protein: CASSQTPGTQYF.

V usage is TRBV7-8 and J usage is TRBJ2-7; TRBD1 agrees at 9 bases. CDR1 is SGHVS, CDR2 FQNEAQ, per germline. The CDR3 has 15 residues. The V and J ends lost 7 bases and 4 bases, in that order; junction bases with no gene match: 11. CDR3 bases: TGTGCCAGCACCGGCCCCGGACAGGGGAAGTACGAGCAGTACTTC. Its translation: CASTGPGQGKYEQYF.

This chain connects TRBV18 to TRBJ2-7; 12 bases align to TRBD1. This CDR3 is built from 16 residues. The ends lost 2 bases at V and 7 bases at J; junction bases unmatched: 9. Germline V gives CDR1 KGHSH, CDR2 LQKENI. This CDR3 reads CASSPLPGQGAGEQYF. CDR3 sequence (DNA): TGTGCCAGCTCACCATTACCGGGACAGGGGGCGGGGGAGCAGTACTTC.

CDR3 nucleotide sequence: TGTGCCGCCGGCGGGCTAGTCCGGAGCACAGATACGCAGTATTTT. Amino acids: CAAGGLVRSTDTQYF. The V and J genes are TRBV27 and TRBJ2-3; possibly TRBD2 for D (5 bases). The CDR3 extends over 15 amino acids. The germline CDR1 and CDR2 sequences are MNHEY and SMNVEV (reference sequence). Deletions cut 11 bases from V and 0 bases from J, with 18 bases between.

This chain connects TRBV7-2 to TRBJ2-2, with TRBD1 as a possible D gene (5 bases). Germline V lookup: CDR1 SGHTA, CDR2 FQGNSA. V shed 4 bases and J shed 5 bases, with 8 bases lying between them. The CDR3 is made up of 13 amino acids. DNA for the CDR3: TGTGCCAGCAGCTCCCAGGGAACCGGGGAGCTGTTTTTT. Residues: CASSSQGTGELFF.

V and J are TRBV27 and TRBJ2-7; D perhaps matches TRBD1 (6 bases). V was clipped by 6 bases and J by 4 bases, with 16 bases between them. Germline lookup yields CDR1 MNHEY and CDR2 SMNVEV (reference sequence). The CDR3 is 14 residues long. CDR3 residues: CASRVTGRGYEQYF. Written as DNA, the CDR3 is TGTGCCAGCAGAGTCACAGGGAGAGGTTACGAGCAGTACTTC.

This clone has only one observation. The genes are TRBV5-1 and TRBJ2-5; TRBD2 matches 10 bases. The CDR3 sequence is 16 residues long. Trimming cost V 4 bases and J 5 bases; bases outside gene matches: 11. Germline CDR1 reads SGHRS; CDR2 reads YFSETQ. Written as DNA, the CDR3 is TGCGCCAGCAGCATGGGAGATCTAGCGGGAGACGAGACCCAGTACTTC. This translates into CASSMGDLAGDETQYF. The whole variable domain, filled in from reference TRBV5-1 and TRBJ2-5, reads KAGVTQTPRYLIKTRGQQVTLSCSPISGHRSVSWYQQTPGQGLQFLFEYFSETQRNKGNFPGRFSGRQFSNSRSEMNVSTLELGDSALYLCASSMGDLAGDETQYFGPGTRLLVL.